Listed below are T cell receptor beta chains from one sample, sequenced in a study of human T cells and chemical hapten exposure. TCRdb re-called the RACE reads with MiXCR, one entry per CDR3 protein. The sample shows about 120,000 distinct CDR3 sequences, roughly 12% of them seen only once. The sample here was whole blood, taken in connection with sensitization to the hapten diphenylcyclopropenone (DPC). Receptor source: a woman aged 50 to 60 with alopecia areata. Some clones in this sample may be carry-over from other donors' samples. Each CDR3 is given with its conserved first and last residue. The D gene is left open where the match is weak. A clone size is listed for some rows: how often the clone was seen (once, few, many), or a class if it is expanded.

cdr3_length	v_call	clone_size	j_call	d_call	cdr3_nt	cdr3_aa
14	TRBV28	many	TRBJ1-5	.	TGTGCCAGCGGATGGTTCGTGAGCAATCAGCCCCAGCATTTT	CASGWFVSNQPQHF
13	TRBV6-6	.	TRBJ2-3	.	TGTGCCAGCAGGGGGACAAATACAGATACGCAGTATTTT	CASRGTNTDTQYF
19	TRBV7-2	few	TRBJ2-7	TRBD2	TGTGCCAGCAGCTTAGGGGCTGGTGGTAGCGGGAGCCCTGCCTACGAGCAGTACTTC	CASSLGAGGSGSPAYEQYF
15	TRBV18	many	TRBJ2-7	TRBD1	TGTGCCAGCTCACCGGAACAGGGGGCGCAAGCTGCGCAGTACTTC	CASSPEQGAQAAQYF
13	TRBV6-5	few	TRBJ2-2	.	TGTGCCAGCAGTAACAGGGCCGCCGGGGAGCTGTTTTTT	CASSNRAAGELFF
15	TRBV11-2	few	TRBJ2-3	TRBD1	TGTGCCAGCAGCCAAGGGACAGGTGGCACAGATACGCAGTATTTT	CASSQGTGGTDTQYF
16	TRBV6-5	.	TRBJ2-1	TRBD1	TGTGCCAGCAGTTACTCGGGACAGCGGTCCTACAATGAGCAGTTCTTC	CASSYSGQRSYNEQFF
16	TRBV4-1	.	TRBJ2-3	TRBD2	TGCGCCAGCAGCCAAGAGGGGAGCGGGGTATTGCATACGCAGTATTTT	CASSQEGSGVLHTQYF
14	TRBV12-3/TRBV12-4	few	TRBJ2-7	.	TGTGCCAGCAGTTTAGCCGAGGGAGCGTACGAGCAGTACTTC	CASSLAEGAYEQYF
15	TRBV2	few	TRBJ1-4	.	TGTGCCAGCAGGTCGGACGGGCTCTTTAATGAAAAACTGTTTTTT	CASRSDGLFNEKLFF
17	TRBV24-1	.	TRBJ2-2	.	TGTGCCACCAGTGCTAGGCCGACCGCCGCGAACACCGGGGAGCTGTTTTTT	CATSARPTAANTGELFF
14	TRBV28	many	TRBJ1-1	TRBD1	TGTGCCAGCAGTTTAACAGGGGGCTTAAATGAAGCTTTCTTT	CASSLTGGLNEAFF
15	TRBV28	many	TRBJ1-1	TRBD1	TGTGCCAGCAGCAAGCCCGGGACAGGGGGCGCGAACGCTTTCTTT	CASSKPGTGGANAFF
16	TRBV18	many	TRBJ1-4	TRBD1	TGTGCCAGCTCACCACCCGAAGAGGGGGCGGGAGAAAAACTGTTTTTT	CASSPPEEGAGEKLFF
12	TRBV7-9	many	TRBJ1-5	.	TGTGCCAGCAGCTCCCCCACCCGGCCCCAGCATTTT	CASSSPTRPQHF
16	TRBV20-1	few	TRBJ2-7	TRBD2	TGCAGTGCTACCCCCACGACAGGTAGCGGGAGGGTCGAGCAGTACTTC	CSATPTTGSGRVEQYF
14	TRBV20-1	few	TRBJ1-1	.	TGCAGTGCCAGGGGTTGGGAAACGAACACTGAAGCTTTCTTT	CSARGWETNTEAFF
15	TRBV4-3	many	TRBJ2-7	.	TGCGCCAGCAGCCAAGATGGGGGCAGCTCCTACGAGCAGTACTTC	CASSQDGGSSYEQYF
13	TRBV12-3/TRBV12-4	.	TRBJ2-1	.	TGTGCCAGCAGTTTCTTGGGGGGCAATGAGCAGTTCTTC	CASSFLGGNEQFF
11	TRBV29-1	many	TRBJ2-7	.	TGCAGCCCGGACCCCGGGTACGAGCAGTACTTC	CSPDPGYEQYF
16	TRBV6-5	.	TRBJ2-3	TRBD2	TGTGCCAGCAGTTCCCCCCTAGCGGGGGGCACAGATACGCAGTATTTT	CASSSPLAGGTDTQYF
15	TRBV7-9	.	TRBJ2-7	.	TGTGCCAGCAGCTATAGTTCGGACGGCCCCTACGAGCAGTACTTC	CASSYSSDGPYEQYF
12	TRBV28	few	TRBJ1-5	.	TGTGCCAGCAGGGTACAGAATCAGCCCCAGCATTTT	CASRVQNQPQHF
15	TRBV5-1	.	TRBJ1-5	.	TGCGCCAGCAGCCAATCGGGGGACACATATCAGCCCCAGCATTTT	CASSQSGDTYQPQHF
14	TRBV11-2	many	TRBJ2-7	TRBD1	TGTGCCAGCAGCTCGGGACAGGGGAGATACGAGCAGTACTTC	CASSSGQGRYEQYF
12	TRBV21-1	many	TRBJ2-3	.	TGTGCCAGCACCGGGGACGGTTATACGCAGTATTTT	CASTGDGYTQYF
13	TRBV20-1	.	TRBJ1-4	.	TGCAGTGCCGTACCACCAGGGTGGGAAAAACTGTTTTTT	CSAVPPGWEKLFF
16	TRBV7-8	few	TRBJ2-2	.	TGTGCCAGCAGCCTCATCCCGACGGCCTGGGCCGGGGAGCTGTTTTTT	CASSLIPTAWAGELFF
15	TRBV7-8	many	TRBJ1-5	.	TGTGCCAGCAGCTTACCCATGAGTAGCAATCAGCCCCAGCATTTT	CASSLPMSSNQPQHF
14	TRBV9	few	TRBJ2-7	.	TGTGCCAGCGGAGTCTCTGGGACCAACTACGAGCAGTACTTC	CASGVSGTNYEQYF
15	TRBV28	few	TRBJ1-6	.	TGTGCCAGCAGTTTGACCCAGGGTAGTTATTCACCCCTCCACTTT	CASSLTQGSYSPLHF
14	TRBV5-1	.	TRBJ2-7	.	TGCGCCAGCAGCTTGGTAGATAGCTCCTACGAGCAGTACTTC	CASSLVDSSYEQYF
12	TRBV29-1	.	TRBJ1-5	.	TGCAGCGTTTCGGACACAAATCAGCCCCAGCATTTT	CSVSDTNQPQHF
13	TRBV28	.	TRBJ1-3	.	TGTGCCAGCAGTTTAATTTTTCGGGACACCATATATTTT	CASSLIFRDTIYF
15	TRBV10-2	.	TRBJ2-7	.	TGCGCCAGCAGCGCCCCGACAGGAGCTACCTACGAGCAGTACTTC	CASSAPTGATYEQYF